Listed here are 13 T cell receptor beta chains from one sample, sequenced in a study of T cells after posttransplantation cyclophosphamide (dated by TCRdb to the mid-2010s). The control group consisted of over 10 patients who received myeloablative marrow transplants with methotrexate plus a calcineurin inhibitor and who were sampled 1 year after transplant. The library was obtained by the immunoSEQ multiplex PCR assay. What TCRdb holds here is the immuneACCESS table cut down to in-frame rearrangements. Part of the clones is not present; checked against another copy, under half of the missing clones reflect an unresolved V gene, and the others are unexplained. For this sample the table gives roughly 11,000 clones, of which 75% to 85% were detected only once. About 3.5% of the sample comes from the top ten. The sample was PBMCs, taken around 350 days after allogeneic stem cell transplant with calcineurin inhibitor and methotrexate. These receptors all come from a male patient between 25 and 39 years old who received an allogeneic stem cell transplant from an unrelated donor, was CMV-positive, and had acute GVHD only. After a transplant, certain T cells may trace back to the graft donor.

This sequence joins TRBV2 and TRBJ1-1; no reliable D call. Germline V gives CDR1 SNHLY, CDR2 FYNNEI. V lost 6 bases, J lost 2 bases, and 13 bases lay in between. The CDR3 spans 14 residues. The CDR3 loop is CASSAIDTNTEAFF. CDR3 DNA sequence: TGTGCCAGCAGCGCAATAGACACTAACACTGAAGCTTTCTTT. Full variable domain (remainder filled in from reference TRBV2 and TRBJ1-1): EPEVTQTPSHQVTQMGQEVILRCVPISNHLYFYWYRQILGQKVEFLVSFYNNEISEKSEIFDDQFSVERPDGSNFTLKIRSTKLEDSAMYFCASSAIDTNTEAFFGQGTRLTVV.

This chain links TRBV30 with TRBJ2-2, with 7 positions matching TRBD2. The CDR3 has 16 amino acids. Looked up from germline, CDR1 is GTSNPN and CDR2 is SVGIG (reference sequence). V dropped 2 bases and J dropped 4; count of bases not matched to a gene: 10. The CDR3 region is CAWSRGGSRVTGELFF. CDR3 in DNA: TGTGCCTGGAGTCGGGGCGGGAGTCGCGTCACCGGGGAGCTGTTTTTT.

The V and J genes are TRBV6-5 and TRBJ1-6, with D perhaps matching TRBD1 (5 bases). V was shortened by 0 bases and J by 9 bases, with 12 bases between the two germline ends. This CDR3 comprises 15 residues. The V gene's germline CDR1 is MNHEY and CDR2 SVGAGI. The CDR3 DNA reads TGTGCCAGCAGTTACTCCCAGGGTTGGGGTTCACCCCTCCACTTT. Translating it yields CASSYSQGWGSPLHF.

The chain combines TRBV9 with TRBJ1-1, with 8 bases that match TRBD1. Germline V gene sequence: CDR1 SGDLS, CDR2 YYNGEE. The ends lost 0 bases at V and 1 base at J; junction bases unmatched: 2. This CDR3 spans 15 amino acids. CDR3: CASSVEGQGNTEAFF. CDR3 DNA: TGTGCCAGCAGCGTAGAAGGACAGGGGAACACTGAAGCTTTCTTT.

The chain uses TRBV1 and TRBJ2-7; the DNA was not used to check the table's D call, TRBD2. TRBV1 is a pseudogene locus. The CDR3 covers 15 residues. CDR3 loop: CTSSQHRDSCYEQYF. The CDR3 coding sequence is TGCACCAGCAGCCAACACCGGGACTCATGCTACGAGCAGTACTTC.

The CDR3 bases are TGTGCCAGCAGTTTTCTTGCCGGGGGCAATCAGCCCCAGCATTTT. It is translated as CASSFLAGGNQPQHF. The chain joins TRBV28 to TRBJ1-5, with unresolved D. The CDR3 runs to 15 residues. The germline V and J ends were trimmed by 3 bases and 2 bases, with 11 bases remaining between them. Looked up from germline, CDR1 is MDHEN and CDR2 is SYDVKM.

CDR3 residues: CASSYIGTGELFF. In DNA form, the CDR3 reads TGTGCCAGCAGTTACATCGGCACCGGGGAGCTGTTTTTT. The chain joins TRBV6-6 to TRBJ2-2; D is unresolved. Germline CDR1 is MNHNY and CDR2 is SVGAGI (reference sequence). Deletions cut 2 bases from V and 4 bases from J, with 5 bases between. This CDR3 is 13 amino acids long.

The chain combines TRBV5-1 with TRBJ1-5; 7 bases are a match to TRBD1. The CDR3 loop spans 14 amino acids. Germline CDR1 is SGHRS and CDR2 is YFSETQ. V was pared by 1 base and J by 7 bases, with 5 bases of the junction left unmatched. The CDR3 loop is CASSLTGERQPQHF. The CDR3 DNA is TGCGCCAGCAGCTTGACAGGGGAAAGACAGCCCCAGCATTTT.

V gene TRBV15 combines with J gene TRBJ2-7; TRBD1 matches at 8 bases. The germline V gene has CDR1 LNHNV and CDR2 YYDKDF (reference sequence). V was pared by 3 bases and J by 3 bases, with 4 bases of the junction left unmatched. There are 14 residues in the CDR3. The CDR3 spells CATSSPGGVYEQYF. CDR3 sequence (DNA): TGTGCCACCAGCAGCCCAGGGGGCGTCTACGAGCAGTACTTC.

This clone was detected once. This chain uses TRBV4-1 with TRBJ1-2; a weak D match, TRBD1 (5 bases). The CDR3 length is 15 residues. V was shortened by 1 base and J by 4 bases, with 13 bases between the two germline ends. Germline lookup yields CDR1 MGHRA and CDR2 YSYEKL. DNA for the CDR3: TGCGCCAGCAGCCAAGTGACGGGGGGGTTCTATGGCTACACCTTC. It codes for CASSQVTGGFYGYTF.

CDR3 residues: CASSLVRVRGFYEQYF. Here the CDR3 DNA reads TGCGCCAGCAGCTTGGTCAGGGTTAGGGGGTTCTACGAGCAGTACTTC. J is TRBJ2-7 and V is TRBV5-1; D may be TRBD1 (6 bases). The CDR3 consists of 16 residues. Germline V CDR1 and CDR2: SGHRS, YFSETQ. Trimming took 0 bases from V and 3 from J, leaving 16 bases between them.

This clone was counted a few times. This chain joins TRBV7-9 and TRBJ1-3, with D possibly being TRBD1 (5 bases). Between the trimmed V and J ends, which lost 4 bases and 0 bases, there was a span of 10 bases. The CDR3 covers 15 residues. Germline-derived CDR1 and CDR2 are SEHNR and FQNEAQ (reference sequence). The CDR3 DNA is TGTGCCAGCAGCTCAGACAGCCGCTCTGGAAACACCATATATTTT. It is translated as CASSSDSRSGNTIYF.

There are a few counts of this clone. The gene calls are TRBV10-3 and TRBJ1-1; a weak D match, TRBD1 (6 bases). The germline CDR1 and CDR2 sequences are ENHRY and SYGVKD. The ends were cut back, 4 bases at V and 1 base at J, with 13 bases in the middle. The CDR3 is made up of 15 amino acids. The CDR3 DNA follows: TGTGCCATCAGTGCTGCCAGGGGTTCGAACACTGAAGCTTTCTTT. Residues: CAISAARGSNTEAFF.